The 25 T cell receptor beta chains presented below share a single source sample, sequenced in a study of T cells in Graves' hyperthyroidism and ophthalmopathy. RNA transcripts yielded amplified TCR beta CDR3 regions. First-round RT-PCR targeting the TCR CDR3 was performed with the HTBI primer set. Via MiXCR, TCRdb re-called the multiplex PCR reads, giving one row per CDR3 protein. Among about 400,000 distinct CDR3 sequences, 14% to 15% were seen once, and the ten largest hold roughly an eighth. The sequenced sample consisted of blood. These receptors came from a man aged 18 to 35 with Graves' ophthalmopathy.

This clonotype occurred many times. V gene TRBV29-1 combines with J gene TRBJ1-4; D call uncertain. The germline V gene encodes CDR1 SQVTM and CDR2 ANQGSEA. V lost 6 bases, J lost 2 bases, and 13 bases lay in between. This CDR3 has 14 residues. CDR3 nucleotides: TGCAGCGTGGCCCGATCCGGGACTAATGAAAAACTGTTTTTT. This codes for CSVARSGTNEKLFF.

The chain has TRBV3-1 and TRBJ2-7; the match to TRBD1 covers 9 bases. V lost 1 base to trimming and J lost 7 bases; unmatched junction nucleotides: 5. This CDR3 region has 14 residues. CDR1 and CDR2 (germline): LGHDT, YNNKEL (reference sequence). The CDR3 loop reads CASSQVRDRVEQYF. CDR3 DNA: TGTGCCAGCAGCCAAGTCCGGGACAGGGTAGAGCAGTACTTC.

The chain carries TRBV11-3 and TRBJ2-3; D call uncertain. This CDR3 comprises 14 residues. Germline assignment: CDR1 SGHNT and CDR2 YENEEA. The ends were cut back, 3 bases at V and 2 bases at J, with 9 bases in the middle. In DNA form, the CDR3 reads TGTGCCAGCAGCTTGCTGGGAAACACAGATACGCAGTATTTT. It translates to CASSLLGNTDTQYF.

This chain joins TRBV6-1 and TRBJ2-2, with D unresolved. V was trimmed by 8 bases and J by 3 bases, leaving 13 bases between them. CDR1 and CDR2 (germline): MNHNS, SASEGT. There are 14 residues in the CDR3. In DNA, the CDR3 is TGTGCCAGCCAACCGAACTCCGACACCGGGGAGCTGTTTTTT. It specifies CASQPNSDTGELFF.

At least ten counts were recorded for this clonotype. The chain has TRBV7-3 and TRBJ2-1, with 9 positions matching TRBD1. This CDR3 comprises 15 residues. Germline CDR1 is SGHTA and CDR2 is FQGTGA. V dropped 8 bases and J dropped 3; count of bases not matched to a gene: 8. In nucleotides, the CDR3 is TGTGCCAGCGGCACCGGGACAGGGAGCTACAATGAGCAGTTCTTC. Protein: CASGTGTGSYNEQFF.

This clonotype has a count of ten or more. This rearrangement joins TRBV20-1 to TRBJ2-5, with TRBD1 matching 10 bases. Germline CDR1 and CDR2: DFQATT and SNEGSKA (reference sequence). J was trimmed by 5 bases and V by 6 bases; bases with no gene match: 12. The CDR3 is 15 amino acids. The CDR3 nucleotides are TGCAGTGCGCGGACAGGGGGAGAGGATAGGGAGACCCAGTACTTC. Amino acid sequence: CSARTGGEDRETQYF.

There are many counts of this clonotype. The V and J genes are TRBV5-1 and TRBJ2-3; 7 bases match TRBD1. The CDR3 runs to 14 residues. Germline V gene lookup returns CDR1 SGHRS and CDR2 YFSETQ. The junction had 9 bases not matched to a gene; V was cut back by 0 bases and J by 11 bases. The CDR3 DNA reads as TGCGCCAGCAGCTTGGAAAAGGGGGCGCGTGTGCAGTATTTT. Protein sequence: CASSLEKGARVQYF.

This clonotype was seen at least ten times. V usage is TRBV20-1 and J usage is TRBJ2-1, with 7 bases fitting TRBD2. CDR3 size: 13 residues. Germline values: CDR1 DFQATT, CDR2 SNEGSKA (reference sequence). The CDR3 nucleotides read TGCAGCGTACCGGGAGGCCCCTACAATGAGCAGTTCTTC. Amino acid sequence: CSVPGGPYNEQFF.

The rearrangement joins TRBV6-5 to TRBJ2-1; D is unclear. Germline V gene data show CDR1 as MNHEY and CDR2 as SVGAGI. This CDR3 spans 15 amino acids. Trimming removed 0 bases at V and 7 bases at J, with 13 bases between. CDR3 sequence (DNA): TGTGCCAGCAGTTACTCGACGGCCTGGGAAAATGAGCAGTTCTTC. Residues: CASSYSTAWENEQFF.

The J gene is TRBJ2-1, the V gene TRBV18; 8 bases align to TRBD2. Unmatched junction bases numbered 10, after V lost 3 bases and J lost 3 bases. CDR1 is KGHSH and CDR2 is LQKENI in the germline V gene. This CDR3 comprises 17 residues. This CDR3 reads CASSPDPGLVSYNEQFF. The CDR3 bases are TGTGCCAGCTCACCCGATCCGGGACTAGTGAGCTACAATGAGCAGTTCTTC.

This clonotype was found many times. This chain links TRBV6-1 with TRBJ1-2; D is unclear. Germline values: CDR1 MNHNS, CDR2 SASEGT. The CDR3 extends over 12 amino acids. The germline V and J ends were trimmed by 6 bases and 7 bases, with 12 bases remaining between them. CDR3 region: CASRPKDRGYTF. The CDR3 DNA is TGTGCCAGCAGGCCAAAAGATCGTGGCTACACCTTC.

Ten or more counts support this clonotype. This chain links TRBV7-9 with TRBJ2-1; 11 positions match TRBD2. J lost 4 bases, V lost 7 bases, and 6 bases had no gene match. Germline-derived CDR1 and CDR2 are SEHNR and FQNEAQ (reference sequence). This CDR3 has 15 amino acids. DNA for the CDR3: TGTGCCAGCACCCTACTAGCGGGAGATTACAATGAGCAGTTCTTC. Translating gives CASTLLAGDYNEQFF.

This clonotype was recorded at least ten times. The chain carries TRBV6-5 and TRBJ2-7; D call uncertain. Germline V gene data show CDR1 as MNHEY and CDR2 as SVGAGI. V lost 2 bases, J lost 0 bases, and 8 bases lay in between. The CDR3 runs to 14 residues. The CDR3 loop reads CASSYGVDSYEQYF. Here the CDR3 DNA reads TGTGCCAGCAGTTACGGTGTCGACTCCTACGAGCAGTACTTC.

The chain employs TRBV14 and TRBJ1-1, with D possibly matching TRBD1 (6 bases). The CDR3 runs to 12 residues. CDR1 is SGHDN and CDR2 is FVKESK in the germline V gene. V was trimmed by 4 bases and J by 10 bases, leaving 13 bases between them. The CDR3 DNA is TGTGCCAGCAGCCCCCGGGGGCAAAGAGCTTTCTTT. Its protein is CASSPRGQRAFF.

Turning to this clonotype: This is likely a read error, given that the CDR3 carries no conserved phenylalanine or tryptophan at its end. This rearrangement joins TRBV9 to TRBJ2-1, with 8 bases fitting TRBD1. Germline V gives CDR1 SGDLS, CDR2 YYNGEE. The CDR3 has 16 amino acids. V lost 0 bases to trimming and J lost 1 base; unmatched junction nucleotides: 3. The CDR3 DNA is TGTGCCAGCAGCGTAGGTGGACAGGGATCCTACAATGAGCAGTTCTCC. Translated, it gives CASSVGGQGSYNEQFS.

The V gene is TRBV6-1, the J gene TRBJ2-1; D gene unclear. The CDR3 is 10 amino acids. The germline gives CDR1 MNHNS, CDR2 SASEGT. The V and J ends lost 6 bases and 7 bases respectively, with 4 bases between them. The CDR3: CASRKNEQFF. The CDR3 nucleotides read TGTGCCAGCAGAAAAAATGAGCAGTTCTTC.

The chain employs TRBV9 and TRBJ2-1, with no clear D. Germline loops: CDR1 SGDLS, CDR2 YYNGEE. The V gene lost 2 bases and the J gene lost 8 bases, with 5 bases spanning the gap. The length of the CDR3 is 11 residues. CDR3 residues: CASSVNDEQFF. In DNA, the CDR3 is TGTGCCAGCAGCGTCAACGATGAGCAGTTCTTC.

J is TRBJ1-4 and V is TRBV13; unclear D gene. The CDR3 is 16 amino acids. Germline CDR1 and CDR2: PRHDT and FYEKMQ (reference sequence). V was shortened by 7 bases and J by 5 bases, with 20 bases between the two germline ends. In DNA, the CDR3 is TGTGCCAGCACCGCCCGGAGGCTCCCGGGAAATGAAAAACTGTTTTTT. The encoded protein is CASTARRLPGNEKLFF.

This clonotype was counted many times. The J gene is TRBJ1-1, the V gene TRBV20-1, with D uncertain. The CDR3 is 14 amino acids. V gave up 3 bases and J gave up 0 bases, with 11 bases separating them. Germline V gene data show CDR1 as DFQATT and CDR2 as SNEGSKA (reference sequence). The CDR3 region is CSASSRELNTEAFF. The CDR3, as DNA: TGCAGTGCTAGTTCTAGGGAATTGAACACTGAAGCTTTCTTT.

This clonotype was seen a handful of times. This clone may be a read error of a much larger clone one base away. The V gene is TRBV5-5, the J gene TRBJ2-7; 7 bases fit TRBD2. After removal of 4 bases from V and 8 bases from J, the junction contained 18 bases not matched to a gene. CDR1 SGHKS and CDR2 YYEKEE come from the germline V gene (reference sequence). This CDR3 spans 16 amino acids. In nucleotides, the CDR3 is TGTGCCAGCAGCCGAAGGTGTGGGGAGGGAACCTCGCAGCAGTACTTC. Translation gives CASSRRCGEGTSQQYF.

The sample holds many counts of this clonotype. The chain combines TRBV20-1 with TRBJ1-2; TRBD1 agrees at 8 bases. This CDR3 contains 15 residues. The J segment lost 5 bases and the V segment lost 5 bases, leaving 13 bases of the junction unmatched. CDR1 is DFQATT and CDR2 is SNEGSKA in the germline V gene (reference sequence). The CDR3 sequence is CSAGTPGQERYGYTF. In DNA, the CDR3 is TGCAGTGCTGGAACACCGGGACAGGAAAGATATGGCTACACCTTC.

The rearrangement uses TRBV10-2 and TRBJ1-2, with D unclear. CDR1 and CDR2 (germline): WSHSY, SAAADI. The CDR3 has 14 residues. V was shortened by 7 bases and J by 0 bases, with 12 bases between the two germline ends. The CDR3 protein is CASTPRWANYGYTF. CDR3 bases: TGCGCCAGCACTCCTAGATGGGCTAACTATGGCTACACCTTC.

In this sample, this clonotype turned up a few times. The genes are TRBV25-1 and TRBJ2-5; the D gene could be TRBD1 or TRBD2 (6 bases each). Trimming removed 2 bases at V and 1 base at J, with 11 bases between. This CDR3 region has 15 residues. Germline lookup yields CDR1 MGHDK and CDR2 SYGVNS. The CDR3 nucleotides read TGTGCCAGCAGTGAAGCTAGGGGGGCCCAAGAGACCCAGTACTTC. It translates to CASSEARGAQETQYF.

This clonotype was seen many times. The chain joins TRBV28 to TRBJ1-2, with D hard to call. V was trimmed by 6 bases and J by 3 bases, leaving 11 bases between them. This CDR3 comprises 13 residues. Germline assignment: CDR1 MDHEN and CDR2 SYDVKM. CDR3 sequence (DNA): TGTGCCAGCAGGCGACCCGTTGACTATGGCTACACCTTC. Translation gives CASRRPVDYGYTF.

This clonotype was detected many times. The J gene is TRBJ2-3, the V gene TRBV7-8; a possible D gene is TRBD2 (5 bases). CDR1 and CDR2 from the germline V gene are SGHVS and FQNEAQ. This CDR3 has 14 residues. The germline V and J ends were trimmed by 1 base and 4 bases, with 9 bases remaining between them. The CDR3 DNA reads TGTGCCAGCAGCTTAGAAATGGGAGCAGATACGCAGTATTTT. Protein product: CASSLEMGADTQYF.